This T cell receptor (beta chain) was sequenced during a study of T cells in Graves' hyperthyroidism and ophthalmopathy. Study-level information: It was at initial diagnosis, before any treatment, that peripheral blood was collected.

Germline CDR1 and CDR2: SGHTA and FQGTGA. The CDR3 spans 14 residues. V dropped 5 bases and J dropped 7; count of bases not matched to a gene: 6. Not enrolled were patients with uncontrolled infection, other autoimmune disease, pregnancy or lactation. Amplification yielded TCR beta CDR3 regions, with RNA transcripts as the source. TCR CDR3 underwent first-round RT-PCR with the HTBI primer set. Each CDR3 protein gets one entry after TCRdb re-called the multiplex PCR reads with MiXCR. The repertoire holds 650,000 to 750,000 distinct CDR3 sequences, with 14% as singletons. There are a few counts of this clonotype.

This rearrangement joins TRBV7-3 to TRBJ2-1; 9 nucleotides line up with TRBD1. This receptor was identified in a woman in her late teens or twenties with Graves' hyperthyroidism. The material sequenced was blood. In nucleotides, the CDR3 is TGTGCCAGCAGCCCGGGGACAGGGTGGAATGAGCAGTTCTTC. Its protein is CASSPGTGWNEQFF.